A single sample is the source of the 7 T cell receptor beta chains below, sequenced in a study of long-term antiretroviral therapy in people with HIV. Run at survey level, the immunoSEQ assay was version v3.0. Clones were sequenced by immunoSEQ multiplex PCR, and TCRdb holds only the in-frame ones, with some missing. The sample has roughly 30,000 clones; 80% to 90% are singletons. The sample here was unsorted PBMCs, taken 1.8 years after starting antiretroviral therapy. The receptors come from a woman younger than 30 with HIV.

The V call is TRBV5-1, the J call TRBJ1-1, with D hard to call. The V end was cut by 0 bases, the J end by 1 base, with 10 bases between. The CDR3 totals 15 residues. From germline, CDR1 is SGHRS and CDR2 YFSETQ. The CDR3 is CASSLVEPGNTEAFF. The CDR3 coding sequence is TGCGCCAGCAGCTTGGTAGAGCCAGGGAACACTGAAGCTTTCTTT.

The chain employs TRBV7-6 and TRBJ2-5, with unresolved D. CDR3 length: 14 amino acids. Trimming cost V 1 base and J 1 base, with 7 bases left between them. Germline loops: CDR1 SGHVS, CDR2 FNYEAQ. CDR3 sequence reads: CASSLVVFQETQYF. CDR3 coding DNA: TGTGCCAGCAGCTTAGTGGTTTTCCAAGAGACCCAGTACTTC.

This clone was observed a single time. J is TRBJ1-1 and V is TRBV6-1; no definite D call. CDR1 is MNHNS, CDR2 SASEGT, per germline. Trimming cost V 1 base and J 1 base, with 4 bases left between them. This CDR3 is built from 13 residues. CDR3 in amino acids: CASSEGENTEAFF. CDR3 DNA sequence: TGTGCCAGCAGTGAAGGAGAGAACACTGAAGCTTTCTTT.

This clone came up once. The CDR3 DNA reads TGTGCCAGCAGGATACCGGGACATACCTACAATGAGCAGTTCTTC. This translates into CASRIPGHTYNEQFF. The rearrangement links TRBV6-5 to TRBJ2-1; a possible D gene is TRBD1 (6 bases). The germline V and J ends were trimmed by 6 bases and 2 bases, with 14 bases remaining between them. Germline CDR1 is MNHEY and CDR2 is SVGAGI. This CDR3 region has 15 residues.

The chain links TRBV11-2 to TRBJ2-7; 9 nucleotides agree with TRBD1. Germline V gene lookup returns CDR1 SGHAT and CDR2 FQNNGV. This CDR3 spans 16 amino acids. After removal of 5 bases from V and 2 bases from J, the junction contained 10 bases not matched to a gene. CDR3 residues: CASSVTAGTGTYEQYF. CDR3 DNA sequence: TGTGCCAGCAGCGTAACCGCCGGGACAGGGACCTACGAGCAGTACTTC. Full variable domain (rest looked up from reference TRBV11-2 and TRBJ2-7): EAGVAQSPRYKIIEKRQSVAFWCNPISGHATLYWYQQILGQGPKLLIQFQNNGVVDDSQLPKDRFSAERLKGVDSTLKIQPAKLEDSAVYLCASSVTAGTGTYEQYFGPGTRLTVT.

The V call is TRBV5-4, the J call TRBJ2-3; D perhaps matches TRBD1 (5 bases). Looked up from germline, CDR1 is SGHNT and CDR2 is YYREEE (reference sequence). Trimming removed 4 bases at V and 1 base at J, with 13 bases between. This CDR3 is 15 amino acids long. CDR3 bases: TGTGCCAGCAGCCATTCAGGGTCGGGCACAGATACGCAGTATTTT. It encodes CASSHSGSGTDTQYF.

This clone was seen just once. Here the CDR3 reads CASSEYYGTGVYF. The CDR3 DNA follows: TGTGCCAGCAGTGAATATTATGGGACAGGGGTTTACTTC. The V call is TRBV25-1, the J call TRBJ2-5; 10 bases are shared with TRBD1. The CDR3 extends over 13 amino acids. Trimming at V came to 0 bases and at J to 14 bases, leaving 6 bases not matched to a gene. Germline CDR1 is MGHDK and CDR2 is SYGVNS.